The T cell receptor (beta chain) under discussion was sequenced for a study of OX40 agonist ivuxolimab in advanced cancers. Profiling relied on immunoSEQ multiplex PCR, and the TCRdb table lists in-frame clones only, not all of them. The sample records 55,000 to 95,000 clones, about 91% being singletons. CDR3 length equals 14 residues. Germline loops: CDR1 SGHNT, CDR2 YENEEA. Trimming removed 5 bases at V and 4 bases at J, with 12 bases between. This chain connects TRBV11-3 to TRBJ2-1; the D gene is possibly TRBD2 (6 bases). Material: CD4+ or CD8+ T cells sorted from blood, obtained in a trial of the OX40 agonist ivuxolimab. The clonotype was recovered from an adult with an advanced solid tumor such as melanoma, head and neck, liver or kidney cancer. DNA of the CDR3: TGTGCCAGCAGCCCTAGCGAGTCTTACAATGAGCAGTTCTTC. It yields the protein CASSPSESYNEQFF.